This T cell receptor (beta chain) was sequenced during a study of cytomegalovirus exposure and HLA in healthy donors. General observations from the study: Association of a missense DCLRE1C variant with TCR beta V- and J-gene trimming was reported in a later analysis.

In its sample, this clone was seen a few times. Antigen unknown. The PCR had 60 Vbeta and 13 Jbeta primers. Data came from immunoSEQ multiplex PCR; TCRdb stores just in-frame clones and leaves some out. The sample shows around 94,000 clones, over 60% of them seen only once. Germline V gene sequence: CDR1 SGHTA, CDR2 FQGNSA. V was clipped by 5 bases and J by 6 bases; unmatched bases: 10. CDR3 length: 14 residues. Material for sequencing was PBMCs. The source of this sequence is a woman between 35 and 50 years old in good health and CMV-seropositive. This rearrangement joins TRBV7-2 to TRBJ2-7; 7 nucleotides line up with TRBD2. The CDR3 sequence: CASSPPGLITEQYF. The CDR3 DNA follows: TGTGCCAGCAGCCCCCCGGGACTAATTACCGAGCAGTACTTC.